The rows below give T cell receptor beta chains drawn from one sample of a study of OX40 agonist ivuxolimab in advanced cancers. Profiled with immunoSEQ multiplex PCR; TCRdb holds only in-frame clones, not every one. The repertoire holds tens of thousands of clones, with about 94% as singletons. The sequenced sample was CD4+ or CD8+ T cells sorted from blood, obtained in a trial of the OX40 agonist ivuxolimab. The receptors originated from an adult with an advanced solid tumor such as melanoma, head and neck, liver or kidney cancer. Both conserved end residues are trimmed from each CDR3. Only part of the rows carry a size: once, few, many, or a class if the clone is expanded.

CDR3aa	abundance	v_gene	j_gene
ASSLHPEGAYEQY	.	TRBV5-1	TRBJ2-7
AISEPGQSYEQY	.	TRBV10-3	TRBJ2-7
ASSWTGSEQY	.	TRBV28	TRBJ2-7
ASSLVGGRSSYEQY	once	TRBV7-2	TRBJ2-7
ASSRSGESTYEQY	.	TRBV18	TRBJ2-7
ASSLLGAAYEGYT	.	TRBV5-4	TRBJ1-2
ASSGTGTGAYEQY	.	TRBV9	TRBJ2-7
ASSFSQQQLTYEQY	.	TRBV7-9	TRBJ2-7
ASSWGLAIEQF	.	TRBV6-6	TRBJ2-1
ASSRQGPYYEQY	.	TRBV7-9	TRBJ2-7
ASSGLAGGQVDTQY	.	TRBV4-1	TRBJ2-3
ASSLALLGTQY	.	TRBV27	TRBJ2-5
ATGTGYNEQF	.	TRBV28	TRBJ2-1
ASSQEVKRELLGEQY	.	TRBV4-2	TRBJ2-7
ASSFTGLADTQY	.	TRBV27	TRBJ2-3
ARGRNTGELF	.	TRBV2	TRBJ2-2
ASSPIAGPGNEQF	.	TRBV6-6	TRBJ2-1
ASSLGTSAYEQY	.	TRBV7-2	TRBJ2-7
ASSLGQGGEAF	once	TRBV5-6	TRBJ1-1
ATNPGGAYGYT	.	TRBV7-9	TRBJ1-2
AIRTDLNTEAF	.	TRBV10-3	TRBJ1-1
ASSLTGGTYGEQF	.	TRBV11-2	TRBJ2-1
AGSPTTDTTYEQY	.	TRBV5-6	TRBJ2-7
AISDWTGGLSGELF	once	TRBV10-3	TRBJ2-2
ASQLRTGYLGASSYEQY	.	TRBV27	TRBJ2-7
ASRGKRGESTGELF	.	TRBV2	TRBJ2-2
ASSATGGGFNEQF	.	TRBV6-5	TRBJ2-1
ASSLGTGLNTEAF	.	TRBV7-3	TRBJ1-1
ASSPQRGTSAFTDTQY	.	TRBV18	TRBJ2-3
ATSSGAGMTSEAF	.	TRBV15	TRBJ1-1
ASTFTTGTPSGANVLT	.	TRBV5-6	TRBJ2-6
ASSQDPLAYEQY	.	TRBV4-3	TRBJ2-7
ATLGLISGNTIY	.	TRBV6-5	TRBJ1-3
ASSLGVGSYNEQF	.	TRBV11-1	TRBJ2-1
ASSHGSTWLDEQF	.	TRBV7-3	TRBJ2-1
ASSSTGAEQY	.	TRBV5-5	TRBJ2-7
ATRTGELF	.	TRBV6-6	TRBJ2-2
ASSLSGGRADTQY	.	TRBV5-1	TRBJ2-3
ASDSGSGYT	.	TRBV19	TRBJ1-2
ATSRDPTGRTDTQY	.	TRBV15	TRBJ2-3
ASSYRAAPEEKLF	once	TRBV6-5	TRBJ1-4
ASSLVSTGWGTDTQY	.	TRBV7-9	TRBJ2-3
ASSLAQGSDTQY	.	TRBV5-5	TRBJ2-3
ASSLIPSGAETQY	.	TRBV7-6	TRBJ2-5
ATSERRGSNEKLF	.	TRBV15	TRBJ1-4
ASSPGQLYTEAF	.	TRBV4-3	TRBJ1-1
ASSFDRENQPQH	.	TRBV12-1	TRBJ1-5
ASSLIGVDTDTQY	.	TRBV27	TRBJ2-3
ASSFTDTEAF	.	TRBV5-4	TRBJ1-1
ASSFGQGYYEQY	.	TRBV11-2	TRBJ2-7